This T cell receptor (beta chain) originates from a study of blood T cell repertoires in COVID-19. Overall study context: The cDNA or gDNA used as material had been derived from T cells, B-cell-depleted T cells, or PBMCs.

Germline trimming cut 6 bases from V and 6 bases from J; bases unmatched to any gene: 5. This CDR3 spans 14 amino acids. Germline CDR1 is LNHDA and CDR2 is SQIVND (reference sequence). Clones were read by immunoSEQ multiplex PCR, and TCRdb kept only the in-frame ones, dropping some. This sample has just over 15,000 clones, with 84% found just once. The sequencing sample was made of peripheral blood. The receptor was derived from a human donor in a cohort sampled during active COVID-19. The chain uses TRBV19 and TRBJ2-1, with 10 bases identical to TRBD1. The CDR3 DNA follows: TGTGCCAGTAGCCGGGACAGGGGCTTCAATGAGCAGTTCTTC. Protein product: CASSRDRGFNEQFF. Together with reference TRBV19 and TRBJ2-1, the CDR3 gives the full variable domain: DGGITQSPKYLFRKEGQNVTLSCEQNLNHDAMYWYRQDPGQGLRLIYYSQIVNDFQKGDIAEGYSVSREKKESFPLTVTSAQKNPTAFYLCASSRDRGFNEQFFGPGTRLTVL.